This T cell receptor beta chain came from a study of cytomegalovirus exposure and HLA in healthy donors. The PCR was carried out with 60 Vbeta primers and 13 Jbeta primers. This table comes from immunoSEQ multiplex PCR, and its TCRdb copy is limited to in-frame clones, with some not included. Among 100,000 or so clones, roughly 70% were seen once, and the ten largest hold roughly a tenth. A note on this clone: The antigen remains undetermined.

Nominally healthy donors provided the samples, though records likely missed some immune exposures. General study points: As confirmed in vitro, three CMV-associated chains were specific for CMV antigens.

The CDR3 loop spans 17 amino acids. Germline lookup yields CDR1 SNHLY and CDR2 FYNNEI. Trimming took off 1 base at V and 0 bases at J, with 13 bases between the two ends. The sequenced material came from PBMCs. The clonotype originates from a middle-aged man in good health and CMV-seropositive. The genes are TRBV2 and TRBJ1-5; TRBD1 is a possible D gene (5 bases). This CDR3 reads CASSEEGNSYSNQPQHF. The DNA for the CDR3 is TGTGCCAGCAGTGAAGAGGGGAACAGTTATAGCAATCAGCCCCAGCATTTT.